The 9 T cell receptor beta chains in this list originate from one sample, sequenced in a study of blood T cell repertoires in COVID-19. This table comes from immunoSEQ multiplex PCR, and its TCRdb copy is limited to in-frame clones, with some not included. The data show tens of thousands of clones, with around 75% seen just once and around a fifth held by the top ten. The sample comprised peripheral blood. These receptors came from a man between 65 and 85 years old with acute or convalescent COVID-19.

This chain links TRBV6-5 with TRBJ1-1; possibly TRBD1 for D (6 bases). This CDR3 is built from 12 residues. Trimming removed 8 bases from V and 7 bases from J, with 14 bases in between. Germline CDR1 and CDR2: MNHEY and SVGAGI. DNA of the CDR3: TGTGCCAGCCACCGATGGGGGCTTGAAGCTTTCTTT. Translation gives CASHRWGLEAFF.

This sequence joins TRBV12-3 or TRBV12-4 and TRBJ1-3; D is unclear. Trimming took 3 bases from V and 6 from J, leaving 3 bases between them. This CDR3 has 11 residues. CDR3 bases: TGTGCCAGCAGTTTCTCAAACACCATATATTTT. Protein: CASSFSNTIYF.

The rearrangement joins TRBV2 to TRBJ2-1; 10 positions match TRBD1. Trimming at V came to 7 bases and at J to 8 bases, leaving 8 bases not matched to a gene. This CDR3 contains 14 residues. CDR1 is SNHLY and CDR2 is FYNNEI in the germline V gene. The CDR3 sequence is CASTPGQGSYEQFF. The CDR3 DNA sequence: TGTGCCAGCACTCCGGGACAGGGGAGTTATGAGCAGTTCTTC.

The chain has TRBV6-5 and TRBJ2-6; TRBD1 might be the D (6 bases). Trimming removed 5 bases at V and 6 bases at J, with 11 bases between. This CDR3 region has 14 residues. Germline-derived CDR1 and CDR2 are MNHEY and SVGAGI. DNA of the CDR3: TGTGCCAGCAGTACTGGGGGACAGGCCAACGTCCTGACTTTC. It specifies CASSTGGQANVLTF.

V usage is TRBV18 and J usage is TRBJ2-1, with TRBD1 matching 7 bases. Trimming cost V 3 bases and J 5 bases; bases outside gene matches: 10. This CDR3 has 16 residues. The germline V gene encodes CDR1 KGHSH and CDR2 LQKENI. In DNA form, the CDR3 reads TGTGCCAGCTCACCGACACAGGGGATGGTGGACAATGAGCAGTTCTTC. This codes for CASSPTQGMVDNEQFF.

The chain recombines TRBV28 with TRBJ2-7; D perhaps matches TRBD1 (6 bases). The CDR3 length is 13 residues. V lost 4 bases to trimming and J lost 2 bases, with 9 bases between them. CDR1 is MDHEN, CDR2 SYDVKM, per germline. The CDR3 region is CASSWQGTYEQYF. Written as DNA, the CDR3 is TGTGCCAGCAGTTGGCAGGGGACCTACGAGCAGTACTTC.

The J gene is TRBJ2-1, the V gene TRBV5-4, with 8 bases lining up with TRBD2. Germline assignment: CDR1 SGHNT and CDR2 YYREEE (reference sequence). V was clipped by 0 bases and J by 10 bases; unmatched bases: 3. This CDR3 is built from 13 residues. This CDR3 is CASSLGTSSEQFF. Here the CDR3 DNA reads TGTGCCAGCAGCTTGGGGACTAGCAGCGAGCAGTTCTTC.

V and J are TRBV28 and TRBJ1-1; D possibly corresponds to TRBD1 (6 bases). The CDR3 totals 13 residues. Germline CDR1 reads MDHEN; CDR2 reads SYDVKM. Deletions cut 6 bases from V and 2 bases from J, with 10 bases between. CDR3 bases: TGTGCCAGCAGAAGGGGGGGTAACACTGAAGCTTTCTTT. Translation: CASRRGGNTEAFF.

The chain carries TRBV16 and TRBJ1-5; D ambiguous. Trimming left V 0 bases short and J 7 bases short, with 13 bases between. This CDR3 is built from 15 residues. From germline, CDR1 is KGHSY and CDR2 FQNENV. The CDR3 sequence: CASSQSGSREQPQHF. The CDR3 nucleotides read TGTGCCAGCAGCCAATCGGGGTCCCGGGAGCAGCCCCAGCATTTT.